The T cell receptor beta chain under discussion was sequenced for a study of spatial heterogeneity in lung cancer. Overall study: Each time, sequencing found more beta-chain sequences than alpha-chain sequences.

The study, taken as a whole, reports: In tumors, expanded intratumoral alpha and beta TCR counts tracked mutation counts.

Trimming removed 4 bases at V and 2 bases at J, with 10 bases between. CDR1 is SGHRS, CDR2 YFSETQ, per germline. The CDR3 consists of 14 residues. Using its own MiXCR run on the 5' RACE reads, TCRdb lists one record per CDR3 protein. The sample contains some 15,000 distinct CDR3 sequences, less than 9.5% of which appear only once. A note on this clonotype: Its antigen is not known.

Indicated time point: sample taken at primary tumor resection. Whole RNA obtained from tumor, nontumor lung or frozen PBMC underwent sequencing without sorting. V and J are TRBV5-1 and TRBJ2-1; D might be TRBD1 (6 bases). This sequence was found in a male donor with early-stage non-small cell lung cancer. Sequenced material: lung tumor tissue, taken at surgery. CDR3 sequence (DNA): TGCGCCAGCAGCCCCCGGGACACCTACAATGAGCAGTTCTTC. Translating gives CASSPRDTYNEQFF.